This T cell receptor (beta chain) is drawn from a study of spatial heterogeneity in lung cancer. Specified time point: sample taken at primary tumor resection. Tumor, nontumor lung or frozen PBMC supplied whole RNA, sequenced without sorting. TCRdb recomputed calls from the 5' RACE reads with MiXCR, one row per CDR3 protein. The repertoire has roughly 100,000 distinct CDR3 sequences, roughly 8.7% of them found once; the top ten carry 6.9%. The sequenced sample was PBMCs, obtained at surgery. The receptor comes from a male donor with early-stage non-small cell lung cancer.

CDR3 sequence: CASSWGADQPQHF. The CDR3 DNA sequence: TGTGCCAGCAGTTGGGGGGCGGATCAGCCCCAGCATTTT. The chain employs TRBV28 and TRBJ1-5; TRBD1 might be the D (6 bases). With 4 bases removed from V and 5 bases from J, the gap between germline ends came to 9 bases. CDR3 length: 13 amino acids. Germline-derived CDR1 and CDR2 are MDHEN and SYDVKM.